The clone carrying this T cell receptor beta chain was recorded only once. Its cognate antigen is unknown. The CDR3 extends over 15 amino acids. V was shortened by 1 base and J by 3 bases, with 10 bases between the two germline ends. Germline values: CDR1 SGHAT, CDR2 FQNNGV. The data were taken from a study of shared clonotypes between healthy human individuals. Study-wide points: Across a handful of donors, naive CD4 shared about 5%, naive CD8 more than 3%, memory CD4 about 2.4%, memory CD8 about 0.4%. Sequencing depth was a factor that was expected to affect clonotype sharing among donors.

Study processing details: Filtering of immunoSEQ junctional sequences could not match full-length read filtering. The table came from immunoSEQ multiplex PCR; TCRdb's copy has only in-frame clones and leaves some out. From that table come the V and J calls and clone size; the DNA was used to work out D and trimming. The sample lists approximately 1,000,000 clones, roughly 80% occurring once. V is TRBV11-2 and J is TRBJ1-3, with D tentatively TRBD1 (6 bases). Material: memory CD4+ T cells from PBMCs. Subset meaning: CD45RA-negative fraction. The source is a man younger than 30 in good health. Some clones in this sample may be carry-over from other donors' samples. The CDR3 loop is CASSLGGGRGNTIYF. The CDR3 DNA reads as TGTGCCAGCAGCTTAGGAGGGGGACGTGGAAACACCATATATTTT.